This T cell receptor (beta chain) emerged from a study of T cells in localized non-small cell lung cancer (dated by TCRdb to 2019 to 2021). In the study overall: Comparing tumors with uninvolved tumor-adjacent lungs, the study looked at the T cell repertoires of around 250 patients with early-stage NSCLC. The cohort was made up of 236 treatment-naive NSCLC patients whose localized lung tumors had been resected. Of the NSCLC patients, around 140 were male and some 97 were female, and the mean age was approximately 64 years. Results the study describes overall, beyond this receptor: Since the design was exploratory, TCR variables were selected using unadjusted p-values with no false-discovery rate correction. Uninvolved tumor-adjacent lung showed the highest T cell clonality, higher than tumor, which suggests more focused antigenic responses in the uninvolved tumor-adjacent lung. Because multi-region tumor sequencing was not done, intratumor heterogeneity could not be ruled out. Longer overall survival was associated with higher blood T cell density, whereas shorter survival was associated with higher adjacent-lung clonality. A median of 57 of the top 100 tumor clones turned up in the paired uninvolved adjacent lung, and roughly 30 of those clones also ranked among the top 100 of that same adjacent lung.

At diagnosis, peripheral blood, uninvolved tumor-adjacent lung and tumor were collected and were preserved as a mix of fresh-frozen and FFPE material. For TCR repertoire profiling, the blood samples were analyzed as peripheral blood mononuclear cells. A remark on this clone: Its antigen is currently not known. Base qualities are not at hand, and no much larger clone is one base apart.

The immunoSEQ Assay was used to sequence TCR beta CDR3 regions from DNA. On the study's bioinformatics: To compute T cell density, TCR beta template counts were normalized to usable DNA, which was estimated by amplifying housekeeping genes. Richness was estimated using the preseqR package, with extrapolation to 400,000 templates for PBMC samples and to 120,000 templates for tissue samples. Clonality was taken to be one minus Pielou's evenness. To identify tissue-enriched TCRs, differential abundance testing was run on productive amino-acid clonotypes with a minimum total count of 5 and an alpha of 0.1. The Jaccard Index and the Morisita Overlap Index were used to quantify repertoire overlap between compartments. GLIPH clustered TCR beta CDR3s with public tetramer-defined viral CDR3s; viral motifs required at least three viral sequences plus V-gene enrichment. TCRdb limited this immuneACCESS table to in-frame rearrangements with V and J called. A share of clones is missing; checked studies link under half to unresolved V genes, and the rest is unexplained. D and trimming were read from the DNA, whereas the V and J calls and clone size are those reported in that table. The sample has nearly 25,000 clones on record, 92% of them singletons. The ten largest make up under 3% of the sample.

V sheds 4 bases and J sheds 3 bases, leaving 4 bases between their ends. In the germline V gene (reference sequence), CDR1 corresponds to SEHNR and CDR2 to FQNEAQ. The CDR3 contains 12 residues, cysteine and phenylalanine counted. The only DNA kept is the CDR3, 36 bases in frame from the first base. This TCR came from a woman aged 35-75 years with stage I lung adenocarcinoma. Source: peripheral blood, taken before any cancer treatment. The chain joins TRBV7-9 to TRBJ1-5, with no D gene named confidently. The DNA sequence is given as TGTGCCAGCAGCTCGGCCAATCAGCCCCAGCATTTT. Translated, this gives CASSSANQPQHF.